A single T cell receptor (beta chain) is shown here with its context. Its antigen remains unidentified. Time point given: blood 4 weeks post-SBRT, at nephrectomy. Treatment defined: 15 Gy SBRT to primary tumor, nephrectomy 4 weeks later. Nephrectomy followed 15 Gy stereotactic body radiation by 4 weeks. Repertoires were generated with immunoSEQ multiplex PCR, while TCRdb's copy carries only in-frame clones and drops some. This table holds about 150,000 clones, 80% to 90% found once. The data originate from a study of radiation and T cells in renal cell carcinoma. Study-level findings and limits: In blood, top tumor clones expanded by 2 weeks, shrinking by 4.

The CDR3 has 17 amino acids. V dropped 5 bases and J dropped 0; count of bases not matched to a gene: 5. The germline CDR1 and CDR2 sequences are SGHVS and FQNEAQ. The input for sequencing was blood, taken from a patient whose treatment included radiotherapy and nephrectomy. This sequence was found in a woman aged 45 to 65 with renal cell carcinoma. The chain couples TRBV7-8 to TRBJ2-6; TRBD1 aligns across 9 bases. The CDR3 DNA reads TGTGCCAGCAGCCTGACAGGGGGGGGCTCTGGGGCCAACGTCCTGACTTTC. Translating gives CASSLTGGGSGANVLTF.